This note documents a single T cell receptor beta chain sequence. Its antigen is not identified. Through 5' RACE with UMI labels, the TRB cDNA libraries were prepared. Each CDR3 protein gets one entry in TCRdb, which reprocessed the 5' RACE reads and gives no DNA. The sample data list 150,000 to 160,000 distinct CDR3 sequences. The entry originates in a study of CXCR3-negative and CXCR3-positive naive CD8 T cells. All CD8+ T cell subsets were sorted in triplicate at hundreds of thousands of cells each. Phenotypically, naive CD8+ T cells corresponded to CD45RO-CCR7+CD27+CD95-. General study points: Comparison of naive CXCR3-negative and CXCR3-positive cells revealed similar TRBV-TRBJ usage, while memory cells differed. Both naive subsets carried similar amounts of surface CD5, so TCR strength was inferred from TRB CDR3 properties. The study found more hydrophobic TRB CDR3s in CXCR3-positive naive cells than in CXCR3-negative naive cells.

CDR1 and CDR2 from the germline V gene are SGHTA and FQGTGA. CDR3 size: 13 residues. This clonotype was sampled from a human donor in good health. Some clones in this sample may be carry-over from other donors' samples. The genes are TRBV7-3 and TRBJ2-2; absent DNA, TCRdb's TRBD1 call cannot be checked. Sequenced input: naive CXCR3+ CD8+ T cells from blood. Subset indicated: CD45RO-CCR7+CD27+CD95- naive CD8+ T cells expressing CXCR3 (TNR3+). The CDR3 loop reads CASSPPGTGELFF.